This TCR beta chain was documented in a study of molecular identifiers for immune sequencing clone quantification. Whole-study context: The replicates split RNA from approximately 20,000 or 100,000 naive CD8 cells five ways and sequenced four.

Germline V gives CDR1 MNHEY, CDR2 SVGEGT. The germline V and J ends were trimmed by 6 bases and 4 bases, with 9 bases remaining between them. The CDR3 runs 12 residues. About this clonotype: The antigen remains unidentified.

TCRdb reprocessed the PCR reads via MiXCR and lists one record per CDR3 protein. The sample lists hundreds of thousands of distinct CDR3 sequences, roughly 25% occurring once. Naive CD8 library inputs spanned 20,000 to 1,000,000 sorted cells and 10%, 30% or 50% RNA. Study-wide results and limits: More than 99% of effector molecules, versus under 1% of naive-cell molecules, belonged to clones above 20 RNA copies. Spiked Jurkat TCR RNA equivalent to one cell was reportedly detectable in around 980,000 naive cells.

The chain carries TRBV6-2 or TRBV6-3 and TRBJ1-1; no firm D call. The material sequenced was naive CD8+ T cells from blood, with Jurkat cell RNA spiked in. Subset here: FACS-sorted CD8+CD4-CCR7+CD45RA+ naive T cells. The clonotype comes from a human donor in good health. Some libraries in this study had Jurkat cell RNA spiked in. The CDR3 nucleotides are TGTGCCAGCAGGCTTTTGGTCACTGAAGCTTTCTTT. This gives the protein CASRLLVTEAFF.